This T cell receptor (beta chain) was sequenced during a study of graft-versus-host responses after intestinal transplantation. Using immunoSEQ multiplex PCR, the repertoire was profiled, and TCRdb retains in-frame clones only, with some absent. The table lists about 110,000 clones, roughly 93% of them singletons, with roughly 1.2% in the top ten. Findings and caveats of the study: There were GvH clones found in recipient marrow, and some of them appeared first in ileum or blood.

Comment on this clone: The antigen is not known.

This receptor was taken from a human donor who was the organ donor for an intestinal transplant. The material was unstimulated CD8+ T cells sorted from spleen or lymph node cells, obtained before transplant.

The CDR3 DNA is TGTGCCAGCAGTGCGGGGGGGAATGAGCAGTTCTTC. Translation: CASSAGGNEQFF. This chain connects TRBV27 to TRBJ2-1; 9 positions match TRBD2. Trimming took 5 bases from V and 7 from J; bases not matched to a gene: 0. The CDR3 consists of 12 residues. The germline gives CDR1 MNHEY, CDR2 SMNVEV (reference sequence).